This T cell receptor beta chain was retrieved from a study of T cell responses to AZD1222 COVID-19 vaccine (dated by TCRdb to the early 2020s). With respect to the entire study: A total of over 230 trial participants underwent TCR sequencing, of whom about 210 had received two doses of AZD1222 and 26 had received two doses of the MenACWY control vaccine. Trial participants were enrolled by age into subgroups of 18-55, 56-69 and 70-plus years, and about 150, 27 and 61 TCR-sequenced participants, respectively, were included in these subgroups. The study at large found these results: The 56-69-year group was small, and its depth increase did not reach significance, likely because of low power. Reportedly, close to half of the unique spike-specific TCRs recognized epitopes lying outside the regions that are mutated in the B.1.351 and B.1.1.7 variants. After two AZD1222 doses, spike-specific TCR breadth and depth were significantly higher than at day 0 and than in MenACWY recipients. Because no day 14 peak-response samples were available, the repertoires could be characterized only after the peak T cell response. The vaccine-associated CD4 TCRs covered the entire spike protein, and the dominant responses fell in regions 160-218 and 743-854. Conclusions about previously exposed vaccinees were limited because only a handful of AZD1222 recipients were SARS-CoV-2 seropositive at baseline. Most participants were white British and females outnumbered males, and the authors suggested that clonal diversity may have been underestimated.

In light of the paper, this sample's time point label describes: about 28 days (+/-7) after the second vaccine dose. The sample's treatment or condition label, in plain terms: meningococcal conjugate vaccine given as trial control. Vaccinee samples were obtained from the UK trials COV001 and COV002, which included a single-blind randomized controlled phase 2/3 trial of AZD1222 (ChAdOx1 nCoV-19) in healthy adults. For TCRbeta chain sequencing, PBMC samples from trial participants were taken at day 0 and at day 28 after the second dose. The CDR3 regions of human TCRbeta chains were analyzed by immunosequencing. The authors' pipeline ran thus. TCRs in the repertoires were matched against a reference library of SARS-CoV-2-specific TCRs that had been generated with the MIRA antigen-specificity platform. Breadth was defined as the fraction of unique TCRs that were SARS-CoV-2-associated. Depth was defined as the fraction of total T cells that were SARS-CoV-2-associated. Using the MIRA data, every spike-specific TCR was mapped to the spike region that the TCR reacted to and assigned to either a CD4 or a CD8 class. Log10-transformed breadth and depth values were compared by one-way ANOVA with Sidak's multiple comparisons tests. The table was pulled from immuneACCESS by TCRdb, which kept in-frame rearrangements only. Such tables lose some clones; where checked, under half of the loss comes from unresolved V genes, and the rest has no known cause. The V and J calls and clone size were taken over from that table, and D and trimming were inferred from the DNA. This sample has 170,000 or so clones in its table, and roughly 91% of those were observed once. Clones ranked in the top ten supply about 1% of the sample.

To note about this clone: Its specific antigen is unknown. No base qualities exist here, and no much larger clone lies one base off it.

This sample comprised peripheral blood, obtained 28 days after the second dose of the MenACWY control vaccine. The sequence was obtained from an adult who received the MenACWY meningococcal vaccine as a control.

The CDR3 sequence is CASSRGHNMNTEAFF. The nucleotides read TGTGCCAGCAGCCGGGGACATAACATGAACACTGAAGCTTTCTTT. In this chain, TRBV7-9 is recombined with TRBJ1-1; D gene: possibly TRBD1, on 6 matching bases. Trimming removed 5 bases from V and 0 bases from J, leaving 13 bases between the germline ends. There are 15 amino acids in the CDR3, from cysteine to phenylalanine inclusive. CDR3 DNA is the only sequence kept; it has 45 bases, read in frame from the first base. CDR1 SEHNR and CDR2 FQNEAQ were looked up in the germline V gene (reference sequence).